One sample yielded the 27 T cell receptor beta chains listed below, sequenced in a study of blood T cell repertoires in COVID-19. Profiled with immunoSEQ multiplex PCR; TCRdb holds only in-frame clones, not every one. The data contain approximately 25,000 clones, 75% to 90% of them singletons. Sequenced sample: peripheral blood. These TCRs come from a human donor with acute or convalescent COVID-19. The donor label of this sample is uncertain.

The V gene is TRBV10-3, the J gene TRBJ2-3, with 12 positions matching TRBD2. CDR1 ENHRY and CDR2 SYGVKD come from the germline V gene. The ends lost 4 bases at V and 5 bases at J; junction bases unmatched: 10. The CDR3 extends over 17 amino acids. The CDR3 nucleotides are TGTGCCATCAGTGGCTCTAGCGGGAGGGCCAGGGGAGATACGCAGTATTTT. It codes for CAISGSSGRARGDTQYF.

The DNA of the CDR3 is TGTGCCACCAGCAGAGGGCGGACAGCACCCTACGAGCAGTACTTC. Amino acids: CATSRGRTAPYEQYF. V gene TRBV15 combines with J gene TRBJ2-7; perhaps TRBD1 as D (6 bases). CDR3 size: 15 residues. The germline CDR1 and CDR2 sequences are LNHNV and YYDKDF (reference sequence). V was pared by 1 base and J by 2 bases, with 12 bases between.

The gene calls are TRBV5-8 and TRBJ1-2; D remains ambiguous. Deletions cut 4 bases from V and 0 bases from J, with 7 bases between. This CDR3 has 13 residues. Germline V gives CDR1 SGHTS, CDR2 YDEGEE. DNA for the CDR3: TGTGCCAGCAGCCCAGAATCTAACTATGGCTACACCTTC. It encodes CASSPESNYGYTF.

V is TRBV19 and J is TRBJ1-5; D unresolved. The CDR3 contains 15 residues. Trimming stripped 5 bases from V and 4 bases from J, with 15 bases between. Germline lookup yields CDR1 LNHDA and CDR2 SQIVND (reference sequence). The CDR3 protein is CASSAPWEWNQPQHF. The CDR3 region has the DNA TGTGCCAGTAGTGCCCCTTGGGAGTGGAATCAGCCCCAGCATTTT.

This chain uses TRBV12-3 or TRBV12-4 with TRBJ1-2; 8 bases map to TRBD1. This CDR3 spans 12 amino acids. Trimming cost V 3 bases and J 9 bases; bases outside gene matches: 3. In nucleotides, the CDR3 is TGTGCCAGCAGTTTTGACAGGGGTAGCTACACCTTC. Translation gives CASSFDRGSYTF.

Only a few counts were recorded for this clone. The chain recombines TRBV10-3 with TRBJ1-2, with D maybe TRBD1 (5 bases). This CDR3 region has 15 residues. Deletions cut 1 base from V and 0 bases from J, with 9 bases between. CDR1 ENHRY and CDR2 SYGVKD come from the germline V gene. CDR3 residues: CAISEFTGANYGYTF. The DNA of the CDR3 is TGTGCCATCAGTGAGTTCACAGGAGCTAACTATGGCTACACCTTC.

The V and J genes are TRBV6-5 and TRBJ1-4; TRBD1 might be the D (6 bases). The germline V and J ends were trimmed by 8 bases and 7 bases, with 8 bases remaining between them. This CDR3 has 11 amino acids. Germline CDR1 and CDR2: MNHEY and SVGAGI. As DNA, the CDR3 is TGTGCCAGCCAGGGGACTGAAAAACTGTTTTTT. It translates to CASQGTEKLFF.

This chain joins TRBV14 and TRBJ2-1; 10 bases match TRBD2. CDR1 is SGHDN, CDR2 FVKESK, per germline. The CDR3 runs to 15 residues. Trimming at V came to 4 bases and at J to 8 bases, leaving 8 bases not matched to a gene. CDR3 region: CASSPTSGAIDEQFF. The CDR3 region has the DNA TGTGCCAGCAGCCCCACTAGCGGGGCTATCGATGAGCAGTTCTTC.

The sample holds one count of this clone. The rearrangement links TRBV15 to TRBJ2-5; D is ambiguous. The CDR3 loop spans 15 amino acids. Trimming removed 0 bases at V and 3 bases at J, with 11 bases between. Germline V gene sequence: CDR1 LNHNV, CDR2 YYDKDF (reference sequence). The CDR3 protein is CATSRDRGAEETQYF. The DNA for the CDR3 is TGTGCCACCAGCAGAGATCGAGGAGCAGAAGAGACCCAGTACTTC. Full variable domain (remainder filled in from reference TRBV15 and TRBJ2-5): DAMVIQNPRYQVTQFGKPVTLSCSQTLNHNVMYWYQQKSSQAPKLLFHYYDKDFNNEADTPDNFQSRRPNTSFCFLDIRSPGLGDTAMYLCATSRDRGAEETQYFGPGTRLLVL.

The sample holds a few counts of this clone. The J gene is TRBJ2-7, the V gene TRBV5-5, with a tentative D call TRBD1 (5 bases). Germline CDR1 SGHKS, CDR2 YYEKEE (reference sequence). This CDR3 is built from 16 residues. The V gene lost 0 bases and the J gene lost 5 bases, with 18 bases spanning the gap. The CDR3 DNA reads TGTGCCAGCAGCTTGGGGGGCCCGGGTATCGTCCACGAGCAGTACTTC. It is translated as CASSLGGPGIVHEQYF.

This sequence joins TRBV29-1 and TRBJ1-2, with D tentatively TRBD1 (6 bases). The V end was cut by 4 bases, the J end by 5 bases, with 11 bases between. This CDR3 contains 12 residues. Germline values: CDR1 SQVTM, CDR2 ANQGSEA. Here the CDR3 DNA reads TGCAGCGTTGTACAGGGTAATTATGGCTACACCTTC. Translating gives CSVVQGNYGYTF.

The chain recombines TRBV6-5 with TRBJ1-3; D may be TRBD1 (5 bases). Trimming stripped 7 bases from V and 2 bases from J, with 15 bases between. Germline assignment: CDR1 MNHEY and CDR2 SVGAGI. The CDR3 runs to 15 residues. The CDR3 nucleotides read TGTGCCAGCACTCCGGGGACTCAACCTGGAAACACCATATATTTT. The encoded protein is CASTPGTQPGNTIYF.

The rearrangement joins TRBV4-3 to TRBJ2-3; D is undetermined. Trimming pared 4 bases from V and 1 base from J, leaving 6 bases between. The CDR3 covers 13 residues. Germline V gene sequence: CDR1 LGHNA, CDR2 YSLEER. CDR3 nucleotide sequence: TGCGCCAGCAGCCCCGCGGGCACAGATACGCAGTATTTT. Encoded protein: CASSPAGTDTQYF.

This chain's CDR3 is CASSLGGEQPQHF. CDR3 bases: TGTGCCAGCAGCTTGGGGGGGGAGCAGCCCCAGCATTTT. The rearrangement links TRBV7-9 to TRBJ1-5; D is possibly TRBD1 (5 bases). Trimming stripped 3 bases from V and 7 bases from J, with 10 bases between. Germline V gene data show CDR1 as SEHNR and CDR2 as FQNEAQ (reference sequence). The CDR3 sequence is 13 residues long.

The rearrangement links TRBV2 to TRBJ1-1, with TRBD1 as a possible D gene (5 bases). Per the germline V gene, CDR1 is SNHLY and CDR2 is FYNNEI. The CDR3 has 14 residues. CDR3: CAYQREQDDTEAFF. The DNA of the CDR3 is TGTGCTTACCAAAGAGAACAGGACGACACTGAAGCTTTCTTT.

In this sample, this clone turned up once. The CDR3 loop reads CAISAAQGGGTEAFF. The CDR3 DNA follows: TGTGCCATCAGTGCGGCACAGGGGGGAGGCACTGAAGCTTTCTTT. The rearrangement links TRBV10-3 to TRBJ1-1, with 8 bases identical to TRBD1. The CDR3 has 15 residues. The germline CDR1 and CDR2 sequences are ENHRY and SYGVKD. The trim removed 4 bases at V and 4 bases at J, leaving 8 bases unmatched.

The genes are TRBV9 and TRBJ2-1, with 7 bases identical to TRBD1. CDR3 length equals 13 residues. V trimming: 4 bases; J trimming: 10 bases; junction bases outside the gene matches: 8. The germline V gene encodes CDR1 SGDLS and CDR2 YYNGEE. The CDR3 region is CASSTYPDREQFF. In DNA form, the CDR3 reads TGTGCCAGCAGCACCTACCCGGACAGGGAGCAGTTCTTC. Looking up the rest from reference TRBV9 and TRBJ2-1 gives the full variable domain: DSGVTQTPKHLITATGQRVTLRCSPRSGDLSVYWYQQSLDQGLQFLIQYYNGEERAKGNILERFSAQQFPDLHSELNLSSLELGDSALYFCASSTYPDREQFFGPGTRLTVL.

The chain carries TRBV5-1 and TRBJ2-2; 14 nucleotides line up with TRBD2. Germline V CDR1 and CDR2: SGHRS, YFSETQ. The CDR3 length is 18 residues. Trimming at V came to 4 bases and at J to 5 bases, leaving 10 bases not matched to a gene. The CDR3 spells CASSPGLAGVDGTGELFF. The CDR3, as DNA: TGCGCCAGCAGCCCGGGACTAGCGGGGGTCGATGGGACCGGGGAGCTGTTTTTT.

V is TRBV6-5 and J is TRBJ2-5; 7 bases align to TRBD1. Germline V gene sequence: CDR1 MNHEY, CDR2 SVGAGI. The CDR3 sequence is 16 residues long. Germline trimming cut 0 bases from V and 2 bases from J; bases unmatched to any gene: 6. The CDR3: CASSYSTGLGQETQYF. CDR3 sequence (DNA): TGTGCCAGCAGTTACTCGACAGGGTTGGGACAAGAGACCCAGTACTTC.

This chain links TRBV10-2 with TRBJ1-1, with 7 bases identical to TRBD1. The CDR3 spans 14 residues. Germline loops: CDR1 WSHSY, CDR2 SAAADI. V shed 6 bases, J shed 7 bases, and the junction held 11 bases outside the gene matches. The CDR3 spells CASRETGTTREAFF. The CDR3 nucleotides are TGCGCCAGCAGGGAGACAGGGACCACACGTGAAGCTTTCTTT.

The gene calls are TRBV6-5 and TRBJ2-2, with 10 bases identical to TRBD2. The length of the CDR3 is 14 residues. From germline, CDR1 is MNHEY and CDR2 SVGAGI. After removal of 10 bases from V and 5 bases from J, the junction contained 7 bases not matched to a gene. Written as DNA, the CDR3 is TGTGCCACCCGGACTAGCGGAGATACCGGGGAGCTGTTTTTT. Protein: CATRTSGDTGELFF.

Concerning this clone: Sequence at one end of the junction differs from germline and may be a read error. This rearrangement joins TRBV2 to TRBJ2-2, with D possibly matching TRBD1 (6 bases). The CDR3 extends over 13 amino acids. Germline V gene data show CDR1 as SNHLY and CDR2 as FYNNEI. The CDR3 coding sequence is TGTGCCAGCAGTGGTAGGACTGAAGGGGGGCTGTTTTTT. It translates to CASSGRTEGGLFF.

V is TRBV11-3 and J is TRBJ1-1; a weak D match, TRBD1 (5 bases). Germline V gene data show CDR1 as SGHNT and CDR2 as YENEEA. The CDR3 covers 14 residues. V gave up 1 base and J gave up 2 bases, with 8 bases separating them. This CDR3 reads CASSLGQGNTEAFF. For the CDR3, the DNA is TGTGCCAGCAGCTTAGGTCAGGGAAACACTGAAGCTTTCTTT.

This clone was seen just once. V is TRBV5-1 and J is TRBJ2-7; 9 bases are shared with TRBD2. Germline V gene data show CDR1 as SGHRS and CDR2 as YFSETQ. Trimming took 0 bases from V and 2 from J; bases not matched to a gene: 3. The CDR3 is 15 amino acids. CDR3 amino acids: CASSLEPSGAYEQYF. CDR3 nucleotide sequence: TGCGCCAGCAGCTTGGAACCTAGCGGGGCCTACGAGCAGTACTTC.

The V call is TRBV4-2, the J call TRBJ1-1, with 7 bases fitting TRBD1. Trimming took 0 bases from V and 2 from J; bases not matched to a gene: 3. CDR1 LGHNA and CDR2 YNFKEQ come from the germline V gene. This CDR3 has 15 residues. The CDR3 nucleotides are TGTGCCAGCAGCCAAGATTACAGGGGTAACACTGAAGCTTTCTTT. This translates into CASSQDYRGNTEAFF.

The gene calls are TRBV6-5 and TRBJ2-3, with 7 bases lining up with TRBD2. The length of the CDR3 is 14 residues. The ends lost 6 bases at V and 2 bases at J; junction bases unmatched: 5. CDR1 and CDR2 (germline): MNHEY, SVGAGI. For the CDR3, the DNA is TGTGCCAGCAGCCCCCAGCGGGACACAGATACGCAGTATTTT. This gives the protein CASSPQRDTDTQYF.

A few counts support this clone. CDR3 protein: CASRPMTGGGYGYTF. The CDR3 DNA sequence: TGTGCCAGCAGGCCTATGACAGGGGGCGGCTATGGCTACACCTTC. The chain links TRBV2 to TRBJ1-2; TRBD1 matches 10 bases. This CDR3 is built from 15 residues. Germline V gene data show CDR1 as SNHLY and CDR2 as FYNNEI. J gave up 4 bases and V 6 bases, and 8 bases lay outside the gene matches.